The next 29 T cell receptor beta chains were all read from a single sample in a study of naive and memory T cell subsets. Broader study findings: Possibly reflecting memory cells re-expressing CD45RA, a few larger clonotypes occurred in naive repertoires, especially CD8.

No cognate antigen is known for these TCRs. An equimolar mix of two oligonucleotides served as the beta constant-region primer for TRBC1 and TRBC2. Ligated cDNA was amplified by four rounds of PCR with nested alpha and beta constant-region primers and SP2. TCRdb re-analysed the UMI-ligation and nested PCR reads in MiXCR, keeping a single row per CDR3 protein. The repertoire consists of over 90,000 distinct CDR3 sequences, with roughly 12% occurring once and the leading ten covering 0.13%. Sequencing was done on a sample of naive CD4+ T cells from blood. All receptors derive from a human donor in good health.

The chain combines TRBV20-1 with TRBJ2-3; 10 bases agree with TRBD2. The CDR3 is made up of 16 amino acids. V was clipped by 0 bases and J by 4 bases; unmatched bases: 7. Germline V gene data show CDR1 as DFQATT and CDR2 as SNEGSKA (reference sequence). Here the CDR3 DNA reads TGCAGTGCTAGAGAAACCCTAGCGGGAGTTGCAGATACGCAGTATTTT. Protein: CSARETLAGVADTQYF.

This clonotype was seen ten or more times. V gene TRBV7-2 combines with J gene TRBJ2-2; possibly TRBD1 for D (5 bases). CDR3 size: 14 residues. Germline V lookup: CDR1 SGHTA, CDR2 FQGNSA. The germline V and J ends were trimmed by 10 bases and 3 bases, with 15 bases remaining between them. CDR3 loop: CATKDNSYTGELFF. The CDR3 DNA is TGTGCCACAAAGGACAACAGCTACACCGGGGAGCTGTTTTTT.

This clonotype was observed a handful of times. Since a much larger clone is just one base distant, this may be a read error. This chain links TRBV7-2 with TRBJ2-7; 8 nucleotides match TRBD2. This CDR3 has 14 amino acids. Trimming removed 4 bases from V and 0 bases from J; junction bases left unmatched: 2. Looked up from germline, CDR1 is SGHTA and CDR2 is FQGNSA. The CDR3 nucleotides read TGTGCCAGCAGCTCCGGGACTAGCTCCTACGAGCAGTACTTC. Amino acids: CASSSGTSSYEQYF.

The table lists this clonotype with many counts. The chain recombines TRBV6-6 with TRBJ2-5; D uncertain. V gave up 4 bases and J gave up 1 base, with 10 bases separating them. Germline-derived CDR1 and CDR2 are MNHNY and SVGAGI (reference sequence). This CDR3 contains 14 residues. Here the CDR3 reads CASSSNWVQETQYF. In DNA form, the CDR3 reads TGTGCCAGCAGTTCCAATTGGGTCCAAGAGACCCAGTACTTC.

This clonotype was found many times. The chain couples TRBV7-6 to TRBJ2-2; 7 nucleotides align to TRBD2. The CDR3 loop spans 20 amino acids. The V gene end was trimmed by 5 bases and the J gene end by 0 bases; junction bases not matched to a gene: 18. The V gene's germline CDR1 is SGHVS and CDR2 FNYEAQ. CDR3 DNA sequence: TGTGCCAGCAGCGCCAGCCCTAGCGGTGATTTCCTCGCGAACACCGGGGAGCTGTTTTTT. Translated, it gives CASSASPSGDFLANTGELFF.

A few counts support this clonotype. The V gene is TRBV5-6, the J gene TRBJ2-5; perhaps TRBD2 as D (6 bases). In germline, CDR1 is SGHDT, CDR2 YYEEEE. The CDR3 sequence is 13 residues long. Trimming pared 4 bases from V and 5 bases from J, leaving 12 bases between. The CDR3 protein is CASSTDYRETQYF. CDR3 nucleotide sequence: TGTGCCAGCAGCACGGACTATCGCGAGACCCAGTACTTC.

J is TRBJ2-2 and V is TRBV29-1; 9 positions agree with TRBD1. This CDR3 is built from 13 residues. Germline loops: CDR1 SQVTM, CDR2 ANQGSEA. The V segment lost 7 bases and the J segment 5 bases; nucleotides outside the gene matches: 5. CDR3 in DNA: TGCAGCGCCGGACAGGGGAGAACCGGGGAGCTGTTTTTT. As protein: CSAGQGRTGELFF.

This clonotype appeared many times. V gene TRBV7-9 combines with J gene TRBJ2-2; 8 nucleotides align to TRBD1. There are 18 residues in the CDR3. V lost 5 bases to trimming and J lost 2 bases; unmatched junction nucleotides: 13. CDR1 is SEHNR, CDR2 FQNEAQ, per germline (reference sequence). CDR3 nucleotides: TGTGCCAGCAGCCCAGTCCCGACAGGGGTCGTAAACACCGGGGAGCTGTTTTTT. Translation gives CASSPVPTGVVNTGELFF.

This clonotype was counted between two and nine times. The chain links TRBV7-2 to TRBJ2-5; tentatively, D is TRBD1 (5 bases). CDR1 and CDR2 from the germline V gene are SGHTA and FQGNSA. Trimming shortened V by 3 bases and J by 0 bases, and 8 bases separated the two germline ends. The CDR3 consists of 14 residues. The CDR3 loop is CASSFDSNQETQYF. In nucleotides, the CDR3 is TGTGCCAGCAGCTTCGACAGCAACCAAGAGACCCAGTACTTC.

This clonotype was counted between two and nine times. The chain has TRBV12-3 or TRBV12-4 and TRBJ2-5; 7 nucleotides line up with TRBD1. The trim removed 4 bases at V and 1 base at J, leaving 6 bases unmatched. The CDR3 has 15 amino acids. The CDR3 is CASSSRQGSQETQYF. The CDR3 DNA is TGTGCCAGCAGTTCTAGACAGGGATCCCAAGAGACCCAGTACTTC.

The V and J genes are TRBV6-1 and TRBJ1-2, with 8 positions matching TRBD1. After removal of 8 bases from V and 4 bases from J, the junction contained 9 bases not matched to a gene. Germline loops: CDR1 MNHNS, CDR2 SASEGT. The length of the CDR3 is 14 residues. The CDR3 sequence: CASSRTGTSYGYTF. CDR3 nucleotides: TGTGCCAGCTCAAGGACAGGGACGAGCTATGGCTACACCTTC.

This clonotype has a count of ten or more. The J gene is TRBJ2-5, the V gene TRBV5-1; 8 nucleotides match TRBD2. Per the germline V gene, CDR1 is SGHRS and CDR2 is YFSETQ. After removal of 1 base from V and 7 bases from J, the junction contained 12 bases not matched to a gene. CDR3 length: 16 amino acids. The CDR3 DNA sequence: TGCGCCAGCAGCTTGACAACCGGGGGGGTCGGAGTGACCCAGTACTTC. As protein: CASSLTTGGVGVTQYF.

At least ten counts were recorded for this clonotype. The rearrangement uses TRBV6-1 and TRBJ2-3, with unresolved D. The V gene lost 6 bases and the J gene lost 6 bases, with 7 bases spanning the gap. Germline CDR1 and CDR2: MNHNS and SASEGT. There are 11 residues in the CDR3. For the CDR3, the DNA is TGTGCCAGCAGAATAAAGGATACGCAGTATTTT. Translation gives CASRIKDTQYF.

This clonotype was picked up a small number of times. The rearrangement links TRBV29-1 to TRBJ2-1; the D gene is possibly TRBD1 (5 bases). With 3 bases removed from V and 6 bases from J, the gap between germline ends came to 9 bases. Germline CDR1 and CDR2: SQVTM and ANQGSEA. This CDR3 has 12 residues. The CDR3 loop reads CSVDSRANEQFF. The CDR3 nucleotides read TGCAGCGTTGATTCCAGGGCCAATGAGCAGTTCTTC.

J is TRBJ1-2 and V is TRBV7-2, with TRBD1 as a possible D gene (5 bases). Germline values: CDR1 SGHTA, CDR2 FQGNSA. The CDR3 loop spans 14 amino acids. V gave up 1 base and J gave up 3 bases, with 9 bases separating them. The CDR3 spells CASSLVRGDYGYTF. The CDR3 bases are TGTGCCAGCAGCTTAGTTAGGGGTGACTATGGCTACACCTTC.

The chain has TRBV18 and TRBJ1-4; possibly TRBD1 for D (6 bases). Germline assignment: CDR1 KGHSH and CDR2 LQKENI. This CDR3 spans 13 amino acids. V lost 6 bases to trimming and J lost 8 bases, with 13 bases between them. CDR3 coding DNA: TGTGCCAGCTCGCCCGGGACAAAAGAAAAACTGTTTTTT. Protein sequence: CASSPGTKEKLFF.

This clonotype was found a few times. The rearrangement joins TRBV5-4 to TRBJ2-2; D is uncertain. This CDR3 region has 15 residues. CDR1 is SGHNT and CDR2 is YYREEE in the germline V gene (reference sequence). The germline V and J ends were trimmed by 0 bases and 1 base, with 7 bases remaining between them. The CDR3 here is CASSLDPQNTGELFF. Written as DNA, the CDR3 is TGTGCCAGCAGCTTGGATCCCCAGAACACCGGGGAGCTGTTTTTT.

This clonotype has ten or more counts. V gene TRBV11-2 combines with J gene TRBJ2-1; 8 nucleotides match TRBD1. Losses at the gene ends were 5 bases for V and 10 bases for J; bases not matched to a gene: 10. In germline, CDR1 is SGHAT, CDR2 FQNNGV. This CDR3 region has 14 residues. The CDR3, as DNA: TGTGCCAGCAGCCAAGACAGGGGAGAAAGGGAGCAGTTCTTC. Translating gives CASSQDRGEREQFF.

This clonotype has at least ten counts. The CDR3 nucleotides are TGTGCCAGCAGTTTAAAGGCGGACTACGAGCAGTACTTC. Protein sequence: CASSLKADYEQYF. The chain combines TRBV12-3 or TRBV12-4 with TRBJ2-7, with D uncertain. Trimming left V 2 bases short and J 3 bases short, with 8 bases between. The CDR3 runs 13 residues.

This clonotype has more than one count but fewer than ten. J is TRBJ2-7 and V is TRBV4-3; D is ambiguous. This CDR3 has 13 amino acids. Germline CDR1 is LGHNA and CDR2 is YSLEER. V lost 4 bases to trimming and J lost 2 bases, with 9 bases between them. This chain's CDR3 is CASSPNTAYEQYF. The CDR3 coding sequence is TGCGCCAGCAGCCCCAACACCGCCTACGAGCAGTACTTC.

This clonotype was recorded a few times. This sequence joins TRBV7-9 and TRBJ2-1, with D tentatively TRBD1 (5 bases). This CDR3 is 14 amino acids long. Trimming removed 3 bases from V and 12 bases from J, with 18 bases in between. Germline V CDR1 and CDR2: SEHNR, FQNEAQ (reference sequence). CDR3 protein: CASSFVPSGYGQFF. DNA for the CDR3: TGTGCCAGCAGCTTTGTCCCATCAGGGTATGGGCAGTTCTTC.

The genes are TRBV6-1 and TRBJ2-3, with D perhaps matching TRBD2 (5 bases). This CDR3 has 15 amino acids. The V end was cut by 8 bases, the J end by 2 bases, with 17 bases between. Looked up from germline, CDR1 is MNHNS and CDR2 is SASEGT. The CDR3 DNA is TGTGCCAGCTCCAAGCGGACTCATATCACAGATACGCAGTATTTT. This encodes CASSKRTHITDTQYF.

Many counts were recorded for this clonotype. V and J are TRBV24-1 and TRBJ2-1, with D perhaps TRBD1 (6 bases). Trimming removed 0 bases at V and 5 bases at J, with 16 bases between. The length of the CDR3 is 17 residues. Germline V gene data show CDR1 as KGHDR and CDR2 as SFDVKD. The CDR3 sequence: CATSDLRNGQQNNEQFF. Written as DNA, the CDR3 is TGTGCCACCAGTGATTTGCGTAATGGACAGCAAAACAATGAGCAGTTCTTC.

The chain recombines TRBV14 with TRBJ1-2; D not resolved. Trimming left V 0 bases short and J 1 base short, with 9 bases between. The CDR3 totals 15 residues. Germline V lookup: CDR1 SGHDN, CDR2 FVKESK. Here the CDR3 reads CASSQDQGSNYGYTF. The CDR3 bases are TGTGCCAGCAGCCAAGATCAAGGGAGTAACTATGGCTACACCTTC.

The CDR3 DNA is TGCGCCAGCAGCTTGGCCCTCGTTGGCGGTTCACCCCTCCACTTT. This codes for CASSLALVGGSPLHF. The chain uses TRBV5-1 and TRBJ1-6, with D unresolved. This CDR3 region has 15 residues. V was clipped by 0 bases and J by 9 bases, with 13 bases between them. Germline V lookup: CDR1 SGHRS, CDR2 YFSETQ.

This clonotype was seen repeatedly, ten times or more. The chain joins TRBV7-7 to TRBJ2-7, with 10 bases aligning to TRBD1. Germline-derived CDR1 and CDR2 are SSHAT and FNYEAQ (reference sequence). The trim removed 2 bases at V and 7 bases at J, leaving 11 bases unmatched. This CDR3 has 16 residues. CDR3 bases: TGTGCCAGCAGCTTAAGGCACGGGACAGGGGTTGGTGAGCAGTACTTC. This gives the protein CASSLRHGTGVGEQYF.

This clonotype appeared many times. The rearrangement joins TRBV6-5 to TRBJ2-4; 8 bases map to TRBD1. CDR3 length equals 13 residues. Unmatched junction bases numbered 3, after V lost 6 bases and J lost 5 bases. CDR1 and CDR2 from the germline V gene are MNHEY and SVGAGI. The DNA of the CDR3 is TGTGCCAGCAGGACGACAGGGGAAAACATTCAGTACTTC. Translated, it gives CASRTTGENIQYF.

This clonotype was seen at least ten times. The rearrangement uses TRBV28 and TRBJ2-1; TRBD1 or TRBD2 may be the D gene (5 bases each). CDR3 length: 12 amino acids. Trimming removed 2 bases from V and 6 bases from J, with 5 bases in between. The germline gives CDR1 MDHEN, CDR2 SYDVKM. CDR3 sequence (DNA): TGTGCCAGCAGTTTAGGGGGCAATGAGCAGTTCTTC. Translation: CASSLGGNEQFF.

The chain employs TRBV6-2 or TRBV6-3 and TRBJ2-7, with D possibly being TRBD1 (5 bases). This CDR3 spans 18 amino acids. Germline CDR1 reads MNHEY; CDR2 reads SVGEGT. Trimming left V 6 bases short and J 4 bases short, with 28 bases between. The CDR3 DNA reads TGTGCCAGCAGCCCATCGGCGGTTCTGGTCAGGGCAGAATACGAGCAGTACTTC. Amino acid sequence: CASSPSAVLVRAEYEQYF.